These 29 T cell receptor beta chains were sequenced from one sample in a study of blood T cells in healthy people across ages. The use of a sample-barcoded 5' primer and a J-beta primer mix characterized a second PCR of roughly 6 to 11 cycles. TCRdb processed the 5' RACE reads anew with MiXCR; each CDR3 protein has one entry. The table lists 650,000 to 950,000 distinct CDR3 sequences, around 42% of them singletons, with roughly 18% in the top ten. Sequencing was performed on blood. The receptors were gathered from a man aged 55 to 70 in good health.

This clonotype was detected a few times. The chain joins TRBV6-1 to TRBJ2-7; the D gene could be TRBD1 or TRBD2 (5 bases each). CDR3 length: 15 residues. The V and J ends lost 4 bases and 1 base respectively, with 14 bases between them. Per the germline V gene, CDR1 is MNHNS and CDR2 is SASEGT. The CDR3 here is CASSASGTASYEQYF. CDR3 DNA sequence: TGTGCCAGCAGTGCCTCCGGGACCGCTTCCTACGAGCAGTACTTC.

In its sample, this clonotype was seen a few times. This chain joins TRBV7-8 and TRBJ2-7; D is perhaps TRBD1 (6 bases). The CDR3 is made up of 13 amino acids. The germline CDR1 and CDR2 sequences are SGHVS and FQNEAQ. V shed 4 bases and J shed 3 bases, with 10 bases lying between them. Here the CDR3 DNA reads TGTGCCAGCAGCTCAGAGGGGGACTACGAGCAGTACTTC. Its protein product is CASSSEGDYEQYF.

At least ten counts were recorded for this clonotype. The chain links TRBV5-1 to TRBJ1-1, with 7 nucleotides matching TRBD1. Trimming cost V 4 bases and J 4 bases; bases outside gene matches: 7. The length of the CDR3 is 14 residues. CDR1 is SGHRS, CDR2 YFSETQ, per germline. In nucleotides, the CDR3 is TGCGCCAGCAGCCCTGACAGGGTGGGCACTGAAGCTTTCTTT. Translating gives CASSPDRVGTEAFF. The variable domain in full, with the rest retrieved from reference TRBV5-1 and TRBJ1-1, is KAGVTQTPRYLIKTRGQQVTLSCSPISGHRSVSWYQQTPGQGLQFLFEYFSETQRNKGNFPGRFSGRQFSNSRSEMNVSTLELGDSALYLCASSPDRVGTEAFFGQGTRLTVV.

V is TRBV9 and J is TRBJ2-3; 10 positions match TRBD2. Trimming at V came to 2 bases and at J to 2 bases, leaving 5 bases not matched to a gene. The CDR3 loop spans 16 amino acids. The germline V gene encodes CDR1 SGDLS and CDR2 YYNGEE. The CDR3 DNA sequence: TGTGCCAGCAGCGTGGGTACTAGCGGGGACACAGATACGCAGTATTTT. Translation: CASSVGTSGDTDTQYF. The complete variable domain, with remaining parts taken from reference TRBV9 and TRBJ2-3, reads DSGVTQTPKHLITATGQRVTLRCSPRSGDLSVYWYQQSLDQGLQFLIQYYNGEERAKGNILERFSAQQFPDLHSELNLSSLELGDSALYFCASSVGTSGDTDTQYFGPGTRLTVL.

In nucleotides, the CDR3 is TGCAGCGAGCAGGGGAGCACAGATACGCAGTATTTT. Its translation: CSEQGSTDTQYF. This sequence joins TRBV20-1 and TRBJ2-3, with D tentatively TRBD1 (6 bases). The germline V gene has CDR1 DFQATT and CDR2 SNEGSKA (reference sequence). The CDR3 is made up of 12 amino acids.

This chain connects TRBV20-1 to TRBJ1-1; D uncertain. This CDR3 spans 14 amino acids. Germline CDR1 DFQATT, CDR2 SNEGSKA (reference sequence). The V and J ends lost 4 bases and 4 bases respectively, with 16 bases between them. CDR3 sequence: CSAILPGVSTEAFF. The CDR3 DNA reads TGCAGTGCTATTCTCCCTGGGGTGAGCACTGAAGCTTTCTTT.

Here the CDR3 DNA reads TGTGCCAGCAGCCTACGACAGGCCTACGAGCAGTACTTC. This translates into CASSLRQAYEQYF. The gene calls are TRBV3-1 and TRBJ2-7, with D perhaps matching TRBD1 (6 bases). The CDR3 length is 13 residues. Germline loops: CDR1 LGHDT, CDR2 YNNKEL (reference sequence). With 4 bases removed from V and 2 bases from J, the gap between germline ends came to 9 bases.

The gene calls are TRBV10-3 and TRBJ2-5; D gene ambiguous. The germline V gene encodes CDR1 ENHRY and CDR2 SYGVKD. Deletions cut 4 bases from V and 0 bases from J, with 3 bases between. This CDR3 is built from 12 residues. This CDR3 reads CAISGYQETQYF. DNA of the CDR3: TGTGCCATCAGTGGGTACCAAGAGACCCAGTACTTC.

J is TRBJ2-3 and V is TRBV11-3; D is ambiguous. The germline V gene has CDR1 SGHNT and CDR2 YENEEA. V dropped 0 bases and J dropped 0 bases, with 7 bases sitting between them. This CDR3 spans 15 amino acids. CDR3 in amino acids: CASSLDGPSTDTQYF. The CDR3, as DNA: TGTGCCAGCAGCTTAGATGGCCCCAGCACAGATACGCAGTATTTT.

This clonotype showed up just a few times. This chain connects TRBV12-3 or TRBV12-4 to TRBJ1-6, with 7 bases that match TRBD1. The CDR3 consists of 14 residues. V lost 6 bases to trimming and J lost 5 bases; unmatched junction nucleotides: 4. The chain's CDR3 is CASRGTVNNSPLHF. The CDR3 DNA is TGTGCCAGCAGGGGGACAGTTAATAATTCACCCCTCCACTTT.

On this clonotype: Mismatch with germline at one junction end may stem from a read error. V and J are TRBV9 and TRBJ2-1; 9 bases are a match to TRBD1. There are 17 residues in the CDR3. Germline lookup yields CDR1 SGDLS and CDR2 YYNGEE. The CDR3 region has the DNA TGTGCCAGCAGCGTAGCCGGGACAGGGATTGGTTACAATGGGCAGTTCTTC. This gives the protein CASSVAGTGIGYNGQFF.

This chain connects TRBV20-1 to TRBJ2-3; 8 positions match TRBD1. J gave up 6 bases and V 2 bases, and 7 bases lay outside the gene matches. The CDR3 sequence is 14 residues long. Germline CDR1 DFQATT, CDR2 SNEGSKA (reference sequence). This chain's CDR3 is CSARRGRGLDTQYF. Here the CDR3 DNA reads TGCAGTGCTAGAAGAGGCAGGGGGCTGGATACGCAGTATTTT.

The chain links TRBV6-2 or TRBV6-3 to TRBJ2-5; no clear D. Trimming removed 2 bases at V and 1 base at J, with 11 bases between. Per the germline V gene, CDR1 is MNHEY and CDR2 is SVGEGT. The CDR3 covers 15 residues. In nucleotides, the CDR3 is TGTGCCAGCAGTTACAAAAGAGACCTCCAAGAGACCCAGTACTTC. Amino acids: CASSYKRDLQETQYF.

The CDR3 nucleotides are TGCAGTGCTAGAGTGCCTCTAGCGGACCCCCTCGAGCAGTACTTC. Its protein product is CSARVPLADPLEQYF. The chain combines TRBV20-1 with TRBJ2-7; 7 bases match TRBD2. Germline V CDR1 and CDR2: DFQATT, SNEGSKA (reference sequence). Losses at the gene ends were 1 base for V and 6 bases for J; bases not matched to a gene: 12. The CDR3 is made up of 15 amino acids.

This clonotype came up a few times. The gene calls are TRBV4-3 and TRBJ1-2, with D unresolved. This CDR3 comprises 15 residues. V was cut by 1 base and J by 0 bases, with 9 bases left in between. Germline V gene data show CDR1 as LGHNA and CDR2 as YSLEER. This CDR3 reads CASSQVAGSNYGYTF. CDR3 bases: TGCGCCAGCAGCCAAGTCGCAGGTTCTAACTATGGCTACACCTTC.

The CDR3, as DNA: TGCAGTGCTAGGAGTAGCGGGGGGCTAATGTATGAGCAGTTCTTC. Translation: CSARSSGGLMYEQFF. The V call is TRBV20-1, the J call TRBJ2-1, with 10 bases lining up with TRBD2. This CDR3 spans 15 amino acids. The junction had 10 bases not matched to a gene; V was cut back by 3 bases and J by 8 bases. Per germline, CDR1 DFQATT and CDR2 SNEGSKA (reference sequence).

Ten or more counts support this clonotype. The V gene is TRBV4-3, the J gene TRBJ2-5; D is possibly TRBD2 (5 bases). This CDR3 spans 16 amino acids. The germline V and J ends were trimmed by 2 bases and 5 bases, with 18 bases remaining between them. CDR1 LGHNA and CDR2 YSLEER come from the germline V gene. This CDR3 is CASSQMTGYGKETQYF. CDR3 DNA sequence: TGCGCCAGCAGCCAAATGACGGGGTACGGAAAGGAGACCCAGTACTTC.

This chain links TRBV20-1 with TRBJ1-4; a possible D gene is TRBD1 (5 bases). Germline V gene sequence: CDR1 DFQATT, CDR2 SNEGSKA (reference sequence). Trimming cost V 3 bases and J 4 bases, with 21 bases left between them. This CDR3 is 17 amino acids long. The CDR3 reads CSASSMRLGRINEKLFF. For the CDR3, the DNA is TGCAGTGCTAGTTCTATGCGCCTGGGACGGATTAATGAAAAACTGTTTTTT.

The CDR3 DNA reads TGTGCCAGCAGTTCACGACAGGGGATACAAGAGACCCAGTACTTC. This translates into CASSSRQGIQETQYF. The rearrangement joins TRBV27 to TRBJ2-5; 8 bases map to TRBD1. Losses at the gene ends were 4 bases for V and 2 bases for J; bases not matched to a gene: 6. The germline CDR1 and CDR2 sequences are MNHEY and SMNVEV (reference sequence). This CDR3 is built from 15 residues.

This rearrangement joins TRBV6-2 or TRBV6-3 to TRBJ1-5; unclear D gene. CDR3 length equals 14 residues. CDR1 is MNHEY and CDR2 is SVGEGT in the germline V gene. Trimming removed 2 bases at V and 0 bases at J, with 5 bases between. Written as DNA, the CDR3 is TGTGCCAGCAGTTACGCTGATAGCAATCAGCCCCAGCATTTT. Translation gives CASSYADSNQPQHF.

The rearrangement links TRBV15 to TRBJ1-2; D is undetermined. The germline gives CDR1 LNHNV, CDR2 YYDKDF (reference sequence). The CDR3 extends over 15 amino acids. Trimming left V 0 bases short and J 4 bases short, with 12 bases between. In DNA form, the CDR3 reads TGTGCCACCAGCAGAGATATTAGCAGTAGCTATGGCTACACCTTC. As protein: CATSRDISSSYGYTF.

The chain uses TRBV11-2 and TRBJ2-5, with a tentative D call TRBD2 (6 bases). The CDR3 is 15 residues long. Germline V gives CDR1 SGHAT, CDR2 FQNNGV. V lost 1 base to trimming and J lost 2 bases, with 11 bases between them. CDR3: CASSLVRRGQETQYF. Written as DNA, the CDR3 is TGTGCCAGCAGCTTAGTAAGGCGGGGACAAGAGACCCAGTACTTC.

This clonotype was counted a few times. This CDR3 is CASSSMLAGTDTQYF. CDR3 DNA: TGTGCCAGCAGCAGTATGCTAGCAGGCACAGATACGCAGTATTTT. The gene calls are TRBV9 and TRBJ2-3; tentatively, D is TRBD2 (5 bases). The CDR3 has 15 residues. V shed 4 bases and J shed 1 base, with 13 bases lying between them. CDR1 SGDLS and CDR2 YYNGEE come from the germline V gene.

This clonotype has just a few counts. CDR3 bases: TGCAGTGCTAGGCCCCAACAGGGGGGCTACGAGCAGTACTTC. This codes for CSARPQQGGYEQYF. The chain combines TRBV20-1 with TRBJ2-7; TRBD1 matches 8 bases. The CDR3 runs 14 residues. V gave up 3 bases and J gave up 3 bases; unmatched junction bases: 7. Germline CDR1 DFQATT, CDR2 SNEGSKA (reference sequence).

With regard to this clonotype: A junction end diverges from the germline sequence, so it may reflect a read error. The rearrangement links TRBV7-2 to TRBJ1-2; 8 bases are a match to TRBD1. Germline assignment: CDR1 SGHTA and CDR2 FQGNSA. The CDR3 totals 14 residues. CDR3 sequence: CACSSSRTGHGYTF. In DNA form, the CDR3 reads TGTGCCTGCAGTTCCTCTAGGACAGGGCACGGCTACACCTTC.

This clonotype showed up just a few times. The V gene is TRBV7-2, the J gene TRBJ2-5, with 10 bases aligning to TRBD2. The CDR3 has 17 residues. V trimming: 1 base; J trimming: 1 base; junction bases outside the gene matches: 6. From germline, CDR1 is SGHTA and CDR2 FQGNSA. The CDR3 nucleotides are TGTGCCAGCAGCTTAGGGGGACTAGCGCGGAGCCAAGAGACCCAGTACTTC. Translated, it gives CASSLGGLARSQETQYF.

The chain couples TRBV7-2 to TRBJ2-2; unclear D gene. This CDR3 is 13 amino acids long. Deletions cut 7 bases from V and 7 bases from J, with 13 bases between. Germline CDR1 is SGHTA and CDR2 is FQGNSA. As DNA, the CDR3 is TGTGCCAGCAAGGAAACTACCTACGGGGAGCTGTTTTTT. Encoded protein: CASKETTYGELFF.

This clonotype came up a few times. The CDR3 DNA reads as TGCGCCAGCAGCTCCTCCACACTAGCTGCAGAGACCCAGTACTTC. Residues: CASSSSTLAAETQYF. V is TRBV5-1 and J is TRBJ2-5; tentatively, D is TRBD2 (6 bases). The CDR3 is made up of 15 amino acids. CDR1 and CDR2 from the germline V gene are SGHRS and YFSETQ. Trimming cost V 3 bases and J 4 bases, with 16 bases left between them.

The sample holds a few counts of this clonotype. This CDR3 is CAFISGANVLTF. The CDR3 DNA follows: TGTGCCTTCATCTCTGGGGCCAACGTCCTGACTTTC. The genes are TRBV30 and TRBJ2-6, with no clear D. The CDR3 sequence is 12 residues long. V was shortened by 7 bases and J by 0 bases, with 4 bases between the two germline ends. CDR1 is GTSNPN and CDR2 is SVGIG in the germline V gene (reference sequence).